The T cell receptor beta chain under discussion was sequenced for a study of chemoradiotherapy in HPV16-positive cancers. Study as a whole: A couple of HPV16-positive patients' cells yielded candidate HPV-specific clones and common motifs.

Germline trimming cut 6 bases from V and 7 bases from J; bases unmatched to any gene: 6. The CDR3 has 14 residues. Germline-derived CDR1 and CDR2 are MNHEY and SMNVEV (reference sequence). Over chemoradiotherapy, repertoires were sampled more than once. As for this clone: Its antigen is undetermined.

General study points: Better recurrence-free survival went with HPV-responsive T-cell expansion in HPV16-positive patients. Candidate HPV-specific clones and E7-related TCR motifs grew in tumor during treatment.

The repertoire was sequenced with immunoSEQ multiplex PCR; TCRdb's copy has only in-frame clones and lacks some. The profile covers about 29,000 clones, with roughly nine tenths appearing a single time and roughly a fifth taken by the ten largest. The TCR originated in a human donor with HPV-associated anogenital cancer. The chain couples TRBV27 to TRBJ1-4; TRBD1 matches 9 bases. The specimen was blood, collected from a patient who underwent chemoradiotherapy. The DNA of the CDR3 is TGTGCCAGCAGCCACAGGGGGCTAGGTGAAAAACTGTTTTTT. Translated: CASSHRGLGEKLFF.